This is a list of T cell receptor beta chains from one sample in a study of shared clonotypes between healthy human individuals. Assay used: immunoSEQ multiplex PCR; TCRdb lists only in-frame clones, some missing. The table includes about 2.2 million clones, approximately 92% detected once. Sequenced: naive CD8+ T cells from PBMCs. These receptors all stem from a man aged 18 to 29 in good health. Some clones in this sample may be carry-over from other donors' samples. The CDR3 runs from the conserved cysteine through the conserved F or W. The order of the fields is J gene, V gene, clone size, D gene, CDR3 DNA, CDR3 protein. D genes are given only for firm matches. Some rows have no size entry. The others give once, few or many, or a class for an expanded clone.

J: TRBJ2-1
V: TRBV4-1
size: .
D: TRBD1
DNA: TGCGCCAGCAGCCAAATCGGGACAGACTACAATGAGCAGTTCTTC
CDR3: CASSQIGTDYNEQFF

J: TRBJ2-3
V: TRBV7-6
size: .
D: .
DNA: TGTGCCAGCAGCTTAGTGGCATGGTCTAGCACAGATACGCAGTATTTT
CDR3: CASSLVAWSSTDTQYF

J: TRBJ2-3
V: TRBV7-3
size: .
D: TRBD2
DNA: TGTGCCAGCAGCACGGGACTAGCGGGAGGGCCAATAGATACGCAGTATTTT
CDR3: CASSTGLAGGPIDTQYF

J: TRBJ2-5
V: TRBV7-8
size: once
D: TRBD1
DNA: TGTGCCAGCAGCCCGAGAAGGACAGGGAAAGAGACCCAGTACTTC
CDR3: CASSPRRTGKETQYF

J: TRBJ2-7
V: TRBV15
size: .
D: .
DNA: TGTGCCACCAGCAGAGATCAAGCACAGACCTACGAGCAGTACTTC
CDR3: CATSRDQAQTYEQYF

J: TRBJ2-2
V: TRBV2
size: .
D: TRBD2
DNA: TGTGCCAGCAGTGAAAAGCGGGAGAAAGGGGAGCTGTTTTTT
CDR3: CASSEKREKGELFF

J: TRBJ1-1
V: TRBV10-2
size: .
D: TRBD1
DNA: TGCGCCAGCAGTGAGAAGCGGACAGGCCCCATGAACACTGAAGCTTTCTTT
CDR3: CASSEKRTGPMNTEAFF

J: TRBJ1-4
V: TRBV9
size: .
D: .
DNA: TGTGCCAGCAGCGTTAATTTAAGGGAGGGGCAGGATGAAAAACTGTTTTTT
CDR3: CASSVNLREGQDEKLFF

J: TRBJ2-5
V: TRBV2
size: .
D: .
DNA: TGTGCCAGCAGGCCTTTTCGACAGGGAGGCACGAAGGAGACCCAGTACTTC
CDR3: CASRPFRQGGTKETQYF

J: TRBJ2-4
V: TRBV7-9
size: .
D: .
DNA: TGTGCCAGCAGCTTAGCGCTCCTAGGGTCCAACATTCAGTACTTC
CDR3: CASSLALLGSNIQYF

J: TRBJ2-3
V: TRBV7-9
size: .
D: .
DNA: TGTGCCAGCAGTGGGGGTCTGGCTCGGGCTACTAGCACAGATACGCAGTATTTT
CDR3: CASSGGLARATSTDTQYF

J: TRBJ2-7
V: TRBV6-1
size: .
D: .
DNA: TGTGCCAGCAGCGACAGTAGCAGCTCCTACGAGCAGTACTTC
CDR3: CASSDSSSSYEQYF

J: TRBJ2-2
V: TRBV19
size: .
D: TRBD2
DNA: TGTGCCAGTAGTAACATATTTAGCGGGAGTTCCGGGGAGCTGTTTTTT
CDR3: CASSNIFSGSSGELFF

J: TRBJ2-1
V: TRBV28
size: once
D: .
DNA: TGTGCCAGCAGTAGGACGGGGGACGATGAGCAGTTCTTC
CDR3: CASSRTGDDEQFF

J: TRBJ1-1
V: TRBV25-1
size: .
D: .
DNA: TGTGCCAGCTCACATCGGACAGCCCGAACTGAAGCTTTCTTT
CDR3: CASSHRTARTEAFF

J: TRBJ2-7
V: TRBV28
size: .
D: TRBD2
DNA: TGTGCCAGCAGACAAACTAGCGCCTACGAGCAGTACTTC
CDR3: CASRQTSAYEQYF

J: TRBJ1-2
V: TRBV9
size: .
D: TRBD1
DNA: TGTGCCAGCAGCAGGGACAGGGTGCCTGGCTACACCTTC
CDR3: CASSRDRVPGYTF

J: TRBJ2-7
V: TRBV9
size: .
D: .
DNA: TGTGCCAGCAGCGTAGCTGAGGGGATGTCCTACGAGCAGTACTTC
CDR3: CASSVAEGMSYEQYF

J: TRBJ1-4
V: TRBV5-4
size: .
D: .
DNA: TGTGCCAGCAGCTTGGCGGGGGCTAATGAAAAACTGTTTTTT
CDR3: CASSLAGANEKLFF

J: TRBJ1-4
V: TRBV14
size: .
D: .
DNA: TGTGCCAGCAGCCCGGATGGGGCATACGAAAAACTGTTTTTT
CDR3: CASSPDGAYEKLFF

J: TRBJ2-5
V: TRBV19
size: .
D: TRBD2
DNA: TGTGCCAGTAGTCACCGGACTAGCGGTAGAGAGACCCAGTACTTC
CDR3: CASSHRTSGRETQYF

J: TRBJ2-7
V: TRBV6-1
size: .
D: .
DNA: TGTGCCAGCAGTGAATGGGTAGGAGTATCCTACGAGCAGTACTTC
CDR3: CASSEWVGVSYEQYF

J: TRBJ2-3
V: TRBV4-3
size: .
D: TRBD2
DNA: TGCGCCAGCAGCACTGCGACTAGCGGGATTATAGATACGCAGTATTTT
CDR3: CASSTATSGIIDTQYF

J: TRBJ2-3
V: TRBV5-1
size: .
D: TRBD2
DNA: TGCGCCAGCAGCTTGAGGCTAGCGGGACGTAGCACAGATACGCAGTATTTT
CDR3: CASSLRLAGRSTDTQYF

J: TRBJ2-2
V: TRBV27
size: .
D: .
DNA: TGTGCCAGCAGTTTTTCGGCAGGGTCGGCCGGGGAGCTGTTTTTT
CDR3: CASSFSAGSAGELFF

J: TRBJ2-7
V: TRBV13
size: .
D: TRBD2
DNA: TGTGCCAGCAGCTTAGGTTACAGCGGGAAGGGGTACGAGCAGTACTTC
CDR3: CASSLGYSGKGYEQYF

J: TRBJ2-7
V: TRBV6-4
size: .
D: TRBD2
DNA: TGTGCCAGCAGTGAGTCTGTAGCGGGAGGGTTAAGCGAGCAGTACTTC
CDR3: CASSESVAGGLSEQYF

J: TRBJ1-1
V: TRBV27
size: .
D: .
DNA: TGTGCCAGCAGTTTAAGCTCAGGGTCGAACACTGAAGCTTTCTTT
CDR3: CASSLSSGSNTEAFF

J: TRBJ2-1
V: TRBV28
size: .
D: TRBD2
DNA: TGTGCCAGCAGGAGGACTAGCGGAACTTCTGATGAGCAGTTCTTC
CDR3: CASRRTSGTSDEQFF

J: TRBJ2-1
V: TRBV30
size: .
D: .
DNA: TGTGCCTTCCGGCAGGCTCCAGGAAATGAGCAGTTCTTC
CDR3: CAFRQAPGNEQFF

J: TRBJ1-2
V: TRBV7-9
size: .
D: .
DNA: TGTGCCAGCAGCTTGGGGAGGGCCCCTAACTATGGCTACACCTTC
CDR3: CASSLGRAPNYGYTF

J: TRBJ1-6
V: TRBV30
size: .
D: .
DNA: TGTGCCTGGAGCCTACTCGCCTTAGATAATTCACCCCTCCACTTT
CDR3: CAWSLLALDNSPLHF

J: TRBJ2-4
V: TRBV27
size: once
D: .
DNA: TGTGCCAGCAGTTTTGGAGGGGAAGCCAAAAACATTCAGTACTTC
CDR3: CASSFGGEAKNIQYF

J: TRBJ2-7
V: TRBV28
size: .
D: .
DNA: TGTGCCAGCAGTTTTTTCGGCGAGCAGTACTTC
CDR3: CASSFFGEQYF

J: TRBJ2-2
V: TRBV9
size: .
D: .
DNA: TGTGCCAGCAGCCCCACTTGGACCGGGGAGCTGTTTTTT
CDR3: CASSPTWTGELFF

J: TRBJ2-7
V: TRBV20-1
size: .
D: .
DNA: TGCAGTGCTCAATCCTACGAGCAGTACTTC
CDR3: CSAQSYEQYF

J: TRBJ2-7
V: TRBV2
size: .
D: .
DNA: TGTGCCAGCAGTAGTTCTGGGGGACCGTACGAGCAGTACTTC
CDR3: CASSSSGGPYEQYF

J: TRBJ2-7
V: TRBV7-9
size: .
D: .
DNA: TGTGCCAGCAGCCCCAGGGAGTCGGCCTACGAGCAGTACTTC
CDR3: CASSPRESAYEQYF

J: TRBJ2-3
V: TRBV7-9
size: .
D: TRBD2
DNA: TGTGCCAGCAGCCCTGCCTGGGGCGCGGGAGGGCGTGAGGTCGATACGCAGTATTTT
CDR3: CASSPAWGAGGREVDTQYF

J: TRBJ2-1
V: TRBV7-9
size: .
D: TRBD2
DNA: TGTGCCAGCAGCCCCGACCTGGGACTAGCGGGAGGGTATGAGCAGTTCTTC
CDR3: CASSPDLGLAGGYEQFF

J: TRBJ2-1
V: TRBV9
size: .
D: TRBD2
DNA: TGTGCCAGCAGCCTCAGGGTAGCGGGGGGAAGCTCCTACAATGAGCAGTTCTTC
CDR3: CASSLRVAGGSSYNEQFF

J: TRBJ1-4
V: TRBV20-1
size: .
D: TRBD1
DNA: TGCAGTGCTAGAAGGGACAGAGAAATTTTT
CDR3: CSARRDREIF